These T cell receptor beta chains were read from a single sample in a study of cytomegalovirus exposure and HLA in healthy donors. The method was immunoSEQ multiplex PCR; TCRdb's version includes in-frame clones alone and lacks a portion of them. The sample has tens of thousands of clones; roughly 72% are singletons. Specimen: PBMCs. The receptors shown here come from a woman aged 50 to 65 in good health and CMV-seropositive. The CDR3 runs from the conserved cysteine through the conserved F or W. Fields, in order: clone size, J gene, D gene, V gene, CDR3 length, CDR3 protein, CDR3 DNA. D genes are given only for firm matches. A row's size may be missing; if present it is once, few, many or a size class.

>.|TRBJ1-6|.|TRBV25-1|16
CASKKKSGDGNSPLHF
TGTGCCAGCAAAAAAAAGTCCGGAGACGGGAATTCACCCCTCCACTTT
>.|TRBJ1-1|.|TRBV29-1|11
CSVQGNTEAFF
TGCAGCGTACAGGGGAACACTGAAGCTTTCTTT
>.|TRBJ2-1|.|TRBV11-3|19
CASSLGSSGGQGSYNEQFF
TGTGCCAGCAGCTTAGGGTCTTCGGGGGGCCAAGGCTCCTACAATGAGCAGTTCTTC
>.|TRBJ2-1|.|TRBV2|15
CASRRAGSSYNEQFF
TGTGCCAGCAGGAGAGCGGGCAGCTCCTACAATGAGCAGTTCTTC
>.|TRBJ1-2|.|TRBV6-1|14
CASSEALGGEGYTF
TGTGCCAGCAGTGAAGCCCTAGGGGGTGAGGGCTACACCTTC
>few|TRBJ2-1|.|TRBV2|15
CASRVGAGPYNEQFF
TGTGCCAGCAGGGTTGGGGCAGGGCCATACAATGAGCAGTTCTTC
>few|TRBJ2-3|TRBD1|TRBV14|15
CASSQTTGLTDTQYF
TGTGCCAGCAGCCAAACGACAGGGCTCACAGATACGCAGTATTTT
>.|TRBJ1-1|.|TRBV29-1|12
CSVDRGGTEAFF
TGCAGCGTTGACAGGGGCGGCACTGAAGCTTTCTTT
>.|TRBJ1-5|TRBD1|TRBV5-1|15
CASRSGTGSNQPQHF
TGCGCCAGCAGATCCGGGACAGGCAGCAATCAGCCCCAGCATTTT
>.|TRBJ1-2|.|TRBV28|13
CASSLSGVGGYTF
TGTGCCAGCAGTTTGTCAGGGGTGGGTGGCTACACCTTC
>.|TRBJ1-2|.|TRBV19|13
CASSIDSNYGYTF
TGTGCCAGTAGTATTGACAGTAACTATGGCTACACCTTC
>.|TRBJ1-6|TRBD1|TRBV5-8|15
CASSPRAGGRSPLHF
TGTGCCAGCAGCCCGCGGGCAGGGGGCAGATCACCCCTCCACTTT
>few|TRBJ1-1|TRBD1|TRBV28|14
CATMGDRGPREAFF
TGTGCCACCATGGGGGACAGGGGTCCTCGGGAAGCTTTCTTT
>.|TRBJ2-5|TRBD1|TRBV7-2|14
CASSWGTVQETQYF
TGTGCCAGCAGCTGGGGGACAGTTCAAGAGACCCAGTACTTC
>.|TRBJ1-2|TRBD1|TRBV19|15
CASSVSGTGSAGYTF
TGTGCCAGTAGTGTCTCCGGGACAGGGTCGGCTGGCTACACCTTC
>once|TRBJ2-5|TRBD2|TRBV19|17
CASSIFGLAGGRETQYF
TGTGCCAGTAGTATTTTCGGGCTAGCGGGGGGTAGGGAGACCCAGTACTTC
>once|TRBJ2-2|.|TRBV27|15
CASTRAQANTGELFF
TGTGCCAGCACCAGGGCTCAGGCGAACACCGGGGAGCTGTTTTTT
>.|TRBJ2-7|.|TRBV28|13
CASSLARSYEQYF
TGTGCCAGCAGTTTGGCCCGATCCTACGAGCAGTACTTC
>.|TRBJ1-1|TRBD1|TRBV7-9|15
CASSAGGQANTEAFF
TGTGCCAGCAGCGCAGGGGGACAGGCTAACACTGAAGCTTTCTTT
>.|TRBJ1-4|TRBD1|TRBV27|16
CASSSLGGTDNEKLFF
TGTGCCAGCAGTTCCCTAGGCGGGACAGATAATGAAAAACTGTTTTTT
>few|TRBJ1-5|TRBD1|TRBV6-1|15
CASSVQKGANQPQHF
TGTGCCAGCAGTGTCCAAAAGGGGGCTAATCAGCCCCAGCATTTT
>.|TRBJ2-7|TRBD1|TRBV19|14
CASSMGTGSYEQYF
TGTGCCAGTAGTATGGGGACAGGCTCCTACGAGCAGTACTTC
>few|TRBJ2-1|TRBD1|TRBV6-5|15
CASRADRASRNEQFF
TGTGCCAGCAGAGCTGACAGGGCCAGTAGGAATGAGCAGTTCTTC
>.|TRBJ1-1|.|TRBV7-7|13
CASSLQQNTEAFF
TGTGCCAGCAGCTTACAACAGAACACTGAAGCTTTCTTT
>few|TRBJ2-7|.|TRBV5-5|15
CASSPPHRAREEQYF
TGTGCCAGCAGCCCCCCCCACAGGGCGCGGGAGGAGCAGTACTTC
>.|TRBJ2-7|.|TRBV6-1|11
CASRTAYEQYF
TGTGCCAGCAGGACAGCCTACGAGCAGTACTTC
>.|TRBJ2-3|.|TRBV15|14
CATGLQTGADTQYF
TGTGCCACCGGACTACAAACAGGGGCAGATACGCAGTATTTT
>few|TRBJ2-7|.|TRBV29-1|13
CSVEAQTTYEQYF
TGCAGCGTTGAAGCACAGACCACCTACGAGCAGTACTTC
>few|TRBJ2-7|.|TRBV9|18
CASSVGGGIGQGTYEQYF
TGTGCCAGCAGCGTAGGGGGGGGTATTGGACAGGGAACCTACGAGCAGTACTTC
>few|TRBJ1-1|TRBD1|TRBV18|17
CASSPGTGEGLNTEAFF
TGTGCCAGCTCACCCGGGACAGGGGAAGGTCTGAACACTGAAGCTTTCTTT
>few|TRBJ1-5|.|TRBV6-6|13
CASSYREPQPQHF
TGTGCCAGCAGTTACAGAGAGCCTCAGCCCCAGCATTTT
>.|TRBJ2-1|.|TRBV14|14
CASSHLDSFAEQFF
TGTGCCAGCAGCCATTTGGACAGTTTTGCTGAGCAGTTCTTC
>.|TRBJ2-7|.|TRBV29-1|15
CSVGRGLMGSYEQYF
TGCAGCGTTGGTAGGGGTCTCATGGGCTCCTACGAGCAGTACTTC
>.|TRBJ2-7|.|TRBV7-3|14
CASSLLGGAYEQYF
TGTGCCAGCAGCTTATTAGGGGGGGCCTACGAGCAGTACTTC
>.|TRBJ2-7|TRBD1|TRBV7-2|15
CASSLAREGQGRQYF
TGTGCCAGCAGCTTAGCACGGGAAGGACAGGGCCGACAGTACTTC
>.|TRBJ2-7|.|TRBV6-5|14
CASRVTQATYEQYF
TGTGCCAGCCGAGTTACACAGGCAACCTACGAGCAGTACTTC
>.|TRBJ2-1|.|TRBV10-3|12
CAISEKGEKQFF
TGTGCCATCAGTGAGAAAGGAGAAAAGCAGTTCTTC
>.|TRBJ2-7|.|TRBV7-8|16
CASSLRGGLTTYEQYF
TGTGCCAGCAGCTTAAGGGGGGGACTTACTACCTACGAGCAGTACTTC
>.|TRBJ2-1|.|TRBV11-2|16
CASSSRGSAANNEQFF
TGTGCCAGCAGCTCCAGAGGTAGCGCGGCCAACAATGAGCAGTTCTTC
>.|TRBJ1-2|.|TRBV30|12
CAWTRIEPGYTF
TGTGCCTGGACCAGGATTGAACCTGGCTACACCTTC